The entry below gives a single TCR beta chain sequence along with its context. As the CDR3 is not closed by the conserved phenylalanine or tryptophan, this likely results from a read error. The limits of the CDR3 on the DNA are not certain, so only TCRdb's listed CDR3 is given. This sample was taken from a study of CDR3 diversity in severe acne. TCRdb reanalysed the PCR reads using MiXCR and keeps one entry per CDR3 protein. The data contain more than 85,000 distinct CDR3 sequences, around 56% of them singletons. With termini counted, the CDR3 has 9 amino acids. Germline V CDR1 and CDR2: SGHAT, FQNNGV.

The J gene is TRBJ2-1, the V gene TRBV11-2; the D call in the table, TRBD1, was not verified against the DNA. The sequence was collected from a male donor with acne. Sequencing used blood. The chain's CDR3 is CASSPGRWL.